A single sample is the source of the 24 T cell receptor beta chains below, sequenced in a study of blood T cell repertoires in COVID-19. The data were produced by immunoSEQ multiplex PCR, yet TCRdb's version contains in-frame clones alone and is incomplete. This sample yields fewer than 600,000 clones, of which around 89% are seen a single time; less than 2% belongs to the top ten. Sequenced: PBMCs or T cells enriched from blood (not recorded which). The receptor source for this set is a woman aged 40 to 50 who had recovered from COVID-19.

This chain uses TRBV18 with TRBJ2-7, with TRBD2 matching 7 bases. CDR3 length: 14 residues. V lost 3 bases to trimming and J lost 6 bases; unmatched junction nucleotides: 8. The germline V gene has CDR1 KGHSH and CDR2 LQKENI. CDR3 region: CASSPRGLDGEQYF. DNA for the CDR3: TGTGCCAGCTCACCCCGAGGACTAGACGGCGAGCAGTACTTC.

This clone has more than one count but fewer than ten. The rearrangement links TRBV4-1 to TRBJ1-2; perhaps TRBD1 as D (5 bases). Germline V gene lookup returns CDR1 MGHRA and CDR2 YSYEKL. The ends were cut back, 0 bases at V and 2 bases at J, with 13 bases in the middle. The CDR3 totals 16 residues. CDR3 nucleotide sequence: TGCGCCAGCAGCCAAGATTGGGGGGGAACGAACTATGGCTACACCTTC. This translates into CASSQDWGGTNYGYTF.

This clone was seen a few times. The chain has TRBV6-2 or TRBV6-3 and TRBJ1-5; 8 bases match TRBD1. From germline, CDR1 is MNHEY and CDR2 SVGEGT. J was trimmed by 4 bases and V by 4 bases; bases with no gene match: 6. The CDR3 length is 15 residues. CDR3 residues: CASSSARGLNQPQHF. Written as DNA, the CDR3 is TGTGCCAGCAGTTCGGCCAGGGGGCTAAATCAGCCCCAGCATTTT.

The chain couples TRBV5-4 to TRBJ2-1, with 8 bases that match TRBD1. V was clipped by 3 bases and J by 6 bases; unmatched bases: 5. From germline, CDR1 is SGHNT and CDR2 YYREEE (reference sequence). The CDR3 has 14 amino acids. The chain's CDR3 is CASSSRDRRNEQFF. For the CDR3, the DNA is TGTGCCAGCAGCTCTAGGGACAGGCGCAATGAGCAGTTCTTC.

The chain couples TRBV9 to TRBJ2-7; TRBD1 aligns across 10 bases. This CDR3 comprises 15 residues. V lost 4 bases, J lost 3 bases, and 7 bases stayed unmatched. Germline values: CDR1 SGDLS, CDR2 YYNGEE. CDR3 amino acids: CASSQGGQGYYEQYF. The DNA of the CDR3 is TGTGCCAGCAGCCAGGGGGGACAGGGGTACTACGAGCAGTACTTC.

The chain combines TRBV9 with TRBJ1-2; weak D call: TRBD1 (6 bases). The germline V and J ends were trimmed by 4 bases and 4 bases, with 11 bases remaining between them. The CDR3 covers 13 residues. CDR1 is SGDLS and CDR2 is YYNGEE in the germline V gene. The CDR3 sequence: CASSMEGGYGYTF. For the CDR3, the DNA is TGTGCCAGCAGCATGGAAGGGGGCTATGGCTACACCTTC. The entire variable domain, with the rest obtained from reference TRBV9 and TRBJ1-2, is as follows: DSGVTQTPKHLITATGQRVTLRCSPRSGDLSVYWYQQSLDQGLQFLIQYYNGEERAKGNILERFSAQQFPDLHSELNLSSLELGDSALYFCASSMEGGYGYTFGSGTRLTVV.

The V gene is TRBV12-5, the J gene TRBJ2-7, with 8 bases that match TRBD1. V gave up 5 bases and J gave up 3 bases; unmatched junction bases: 9. The germline V gene has CDR1 LGHNT and CDR2 FRNRAP. The CDR3 contains 15 residues. CDR3 in DNA: TGTGCTAGTGGTAGGCCCGGACAGGGCTACTACGAGCAGTACTTC. Residues: CASGRPGQGYYEQYF.

The chain joins TRBV5-6 to TRBJ2-2; D gene ambiguous. The CDR3 runs 14 residues. Germline CDR1 reads SGHDT; CDR2 reads YYEEEE. The V and J ends lost 0 bases and 8 bases respectively, with 11 bases between them. CDR3 bases: TGTGCCAGCAGCTTGGCCCTAAGCGCGGGGGAGCTGTTTTTT. This encodes CASSLALSAGELFF.

CDR3 in amino acids: CSVATGASGANVLTF. CDR3 DNA sequence: TGCAGCGTTGCTACAGGGGCCTCTGGGGCCAACGTCCTGACTTTC. The genes are TRBV29-1 and TRBJ2-6; 7 bases are a match to TRBD1. Trimming cost V 4 bases and J 0 bases; bases outside gene matches: 3. Germline V gene sequence: CDR1 SQVTM, CDR2 ANQGSEA. The CDR3 spans 15 residues.

This chain joins TRBV18 and TRBJ1-2; 7 positions match TRBD1. The germline gives CDR1 KGHSH, CDR2 LQKENI. Trimming took 2 bases from V and 4 from J; bases not matched to a gene: 4. CDR3 length equals 14 residues. CDR3 in amino acids: CASSPETGFYGYTF. The CDR3 coding sequence is TGTGCCAGCTCACCAGAGACAGGGTTCTATGGCTACACCTTC.

The gene calls are TRBV29-1 and TRBJ2-3; a possible D gene is TRBD2 (6 bases). This CDR3 region has 14 residues. In germline, CDR1 is SQVTM, CDR2 ANQGSEA. Between the trimmed V and J ends, which lost 6 bases and 2 bases, there was a span of 15 bases. The CDR3 spells CSVAGEVPTDTQYF. CDR3 nucleotide sequence: TGCAGCGTCGCCGGGGAGGTCCCCACAGATACGCAGTATTTT.

The V and J genes are TRBV11-3 and TRBJ1-3; no clear D. CDR3 length: 12 amino acids. Germline values: CDR1 SGHNT, CDR2 YENEEA. V was cut by 3 bases and J by 7 bases, with 7 bases left in between. The CDR3 protein is CASSFRANTIYF. The CDR3 nucleotides are TGTGCCAGCAGCTTCCGCGCGAACACCATATATTTT.

The CDR3 sequence is CASSLAGGGNIQYF. CDR3 in DNA: TGTGCCAGCAGCCTAGCGGGAGGGGGAAACATTCAGTACTTC. The V and J genes are TRBV4-2 and TRBJ2-4; TRBD2 agrees at 11 bases. The CDR3 totals 14 residues. V lost 4 bases and J lost 6; bases outside the gene matches: 2. Germline lookup yields CDR1 LGHNA and CDR2 YNFKEQ.

This chain joins TRBV29-1 and TRBJ2-5; D not resolved. CDR1 is SQVTM and CDR2 is ANQGSEA in the germline V gene. V gave up 3 bases and J gave up 7 bases, with 12 bases separating them. The CDR3 consists of 12 residues. The CDR3 loop is CSVDIEYGTQYF. DNA for the CDR3: TGCAGCGTTGACATAGAATACGGGACCCAGTACTTC. Filled out from reference TRBV29-1 and TRBJ2-5, the complete variable domain reads SAVISQKPSRDICQRGTSLTIQCQVDSQVTMMFWYRQQPGQSLTLIATANQGSEATYESGFVIDKFPISRPNLTFSTLTVSNMSPEDSSIYLCSVDIEYGTQYFGPGTRLLVL.

This clone was detected once. The gene calls are TRBV10-3 and TRBJ1-1, with 9 bases aligning to TRBD1. The ends lost 3 bases at V and 1 base at J; junction bases unmatched: 6. CDR3 size: 16 residues. Germline values: CDR1 ENHRY, CDR2 SYGVKD. CDR3 DNA sequence: TGTGCCATCAGTGAAGCGGACAGGGGTGGGAACACTGAAGCTTTCTTT. Protein sequence: CAISEADRGGNTEAFF.

This clone has more than one count but fewer than ten. The chain combines TRBV7-2 with TRBJ1-5; 8 bases map to TRBD1. There are 15 residues in the CDR3. Germline values: CDR1 SGHTA, CDR2 FQGNSA. After removal of 2 bases from V and 6 bases from J, the junction contained 6 bases not matched to a gene. CDR3 sequence reads: CASSLIGRGPQPQHF. CDR3 DNA sequence: TGTGCCAGCAGCTTAATAGGCAGGGGGCCTCAGCCCCAGCATTTT.

The count of this clone is one. The chain uses TRBV11-3 and TRBJ2-5; D is ambiguous. V was trimmed by 2 bases and J by 2 bases, leaving 9 bases between them. The CDR3 totals 14 residues. Per germline, CDR1 SGHNT and CDR2 YENEEA. The CDR3 sequence is CASSLSVNQETQYF. CDR3 in DNA: TGTGCCAGCAGCTTATCGGTAAATCAAGAGACCCAGTACTTC.

The chain joins TRBV9 to TRBJ2-7; no firm D call. Germline V gene lookup returns CDR1 SGDLS and CDR2 YYNGEE. The CDR3 has 15 residues. V lost 0 bases to trimming and J lost 2 bases, with 12 bases between them. Here the CDR3 reads CASSVAGQPTYEQYF. The CDR3 DNA follows: TGTGCCAGCAGCGTAGCGGGTCAACCTACCTACGAGCAGTACTTC.

This clone was counted a single time. The chain's CDR3 is CASSHQGTGGATGEAFF. For the CDR3, the DNA is TGTGCCAGCAGCCATCAAGGGACAGGGGGCGCGACGGGGGAAGCTTTCTTT. V and J are TRBV3-1 (or the pseudogene TRBV3-2) and TRBJ1-1; 12 bases align to TRBD1. Germline CDR1 is LGHDT and CDR2 is YNNKEL (reference sequence). V was pared by 3 bases and J by 8 bases, with 13 bases of the junction left unmatched. This CDR3 spans 17 amino acids.

This clone showed up just a few times. The V gene is TRBV4-1, the J gene TRBJ1-2; 7 nucleotides align to TRBD1. Germline V gene sequence: CDR1 MGHRA, CDR2 YSYEKL. J lost 0 bases, V lost 4 bases, and 8 bases had no gene match. The CDR3 consists of 16 residues. The DNA of the CDR3 is TGCGCCAGCAGCCGATTAGGGACAGAATCTAACTATGGCTACACCTTC. It yields the protein CASSRLGTESNYGYTF.

The genes are TRBV6-5 and TRBJ2-3, with a tentative D call TRBD2 (5 bases). The CDR3 is 14 amino acids. V was shortened by 0 bases and J by 5 bases, with 9 bases between the two germline ends. The germline V gene has CDR1 MNHEY and CDR2 SVGAGI. Here the CDR3 DNA reads TGTGCCAGCAGTTACTCGGACTCCAGAGATACGCAGTATTTT. Translating gives CASSYSDSRDTQYF.

The rearrangement joins TRBV6-6 to TRBJ2-1, with 12 bases lining up with TRBD2. V dropped 3 bases and J dropped 7; count of bases not matched to a gene: 7. CDR3 length equals 16 residues. CDR1 and CDR2 from the germline V gene are MNHNY and SVGAGI (reference sequence). CDR3 coding DNA: TGTGCCAGCAGTTATGAGCTAGCGGGAGGGCAAAATGAGCAGTTCTTC. It codes for CASSYELAGGQNEQFF.

J is TRBJ2-7 and V is TRBV6-5; 8 bases line up with TRBD1. The CDR3 length is 13 residues. V shed 6 bases and J 6 bases; nucleotides not matched to a gene: 7. Germline CDR1 is MNHEY and CDR2 is SVGAGI. The CDR3 coding sequence is TGTGCCAGCAGCGGACAGGGAGAAGGCGAGCAGTACTTC. This sequence encodes CASSGQGEGEQYF.

This clone was seen once. This chain links TRBV7-2 with TRBJ2-2; D perhaps matches TRBD1 (5 bases). The germline V and J ends were trimmed by 4 bases and 0 bases, with 12 bases remaining between them. This CDR3 comprises 16 residues. From germline, CDR1 is SGHTA and CDR2 FQGNSA. The CDR3 protein is CASSSYRFANTGELFF. DNA of the CDR3: TGTGCCAGCAGCTCTTACAGGTTCGCGAACACCGGGGAGCTGTTTTTT.